Below are 5 T cell receptor beta chains sequenced from a single sample in a study of blood T cell repertoires in COVID-19. Produced via immunoSEQ multiplex PCR; TCRdb's table is partial and in-frame only. The data show 130,000 to 150,000 clones, with over 70% seen just once and 1.7% held by the top ten. What was sequenced was peripheral blood. Every receptor here comes from a woman between 50 and 59 years old with acute or convalescent COVID-19.

The chain joins TRBV27 to TRBJ2-3; D is unresolved. Trimming took 2 bases from V and 0 from J, leaving 9 bases between them. The germline V gene has CDR1 MNHEY and CDR2 SMNVEV (reference sequence). The CDR3 is made up of 15 amino acids. CDR3 sequence reads: CASSLQDTSTDTQYF. CDR3 DNA sequence: TGTGCCAGCAGTTTACAAGACACTAGCACAGATACGCAGTATTTT.

The V and J genes are TRBV29-1 and TRBJ1-1; D remains ambiguous. With 1 base removed from V and 6 bases from J, the gap between germline ends came to 9 bases. The germline V gene encodes CDR1 SQVTM and CDR2 ANQGSEA. The length of the CDR3 is 12 residues. This CDR3 is CSVEGQLSEAFF. CDR3 nucleotide sequence: TGCAGCGTTGAAGGCCAGTTATCTGAAGCTTTCTTT.

The CDR3 nucleotides read TGTGCCAGCAGTGACGGGACAGGGGGCGCAGATACGCAGTATTTT. Amino acids: CASSDGTGGADTQYF. The chain links TRBV6-4 to TRBJ2-3, with 12 bases that match TRBD1. V lost 2 bases, J lost 4 bases, and 1 base stayed unmatched. Looked up from germline, CDR1 is MRHNA and CDR2 is SNTAGT. CDR3 length: 15 amino acids.

This chain uses TRBV15 with TRBJ2-1; TRBD2 is a possible D gene (6 bases). CDR3 size: 16 residues. V lost 0 bases to trimming and J lost 6 bases, with 15 bases between them. Germline loops: CDR1 LNHNV, CDR2 YYDKDF (reference sequence). In DNA form, the CDR3 reads TGTGCCACCAGCAGAGATAAAGAGGCGGGGATCAATGAGCAGTTCTTC. It codes for CATSRDKEAGINEQFF. The full variable domain, its missing parts supplied by reference TRBV15 and TRBJ2-1, is DAMVIQNPRYQVTQFGKPVTLSCSQTLNHNVMYWYQQKSSQAPKLLFHYYDKDFNNEADTPDNFQSRRPNTSFCFLDIRSPGLGDTAMYLCATSRDKEAGINEQFFGPGTRLTVL.

The chain is built from TRBV7-9 and TRBJ2-2; 8 nucleotides line up with TRBD2. Germline V lookup: CDR1 SEHNR, CDR2 FQNEAQ (reference sequence). Trimming took 5 bases from V and 1 from J; bases not matched to a gene: 15. This CDR3 is built from 19 residues. CDR3 loop: CASSPEWRGARRNTGELFF. CDR3 bases: TGTGCCAGCAGCCCCGAATGGCGGGGGGCCCGACGGAACACCGGGGAGCTGTTTTTT.